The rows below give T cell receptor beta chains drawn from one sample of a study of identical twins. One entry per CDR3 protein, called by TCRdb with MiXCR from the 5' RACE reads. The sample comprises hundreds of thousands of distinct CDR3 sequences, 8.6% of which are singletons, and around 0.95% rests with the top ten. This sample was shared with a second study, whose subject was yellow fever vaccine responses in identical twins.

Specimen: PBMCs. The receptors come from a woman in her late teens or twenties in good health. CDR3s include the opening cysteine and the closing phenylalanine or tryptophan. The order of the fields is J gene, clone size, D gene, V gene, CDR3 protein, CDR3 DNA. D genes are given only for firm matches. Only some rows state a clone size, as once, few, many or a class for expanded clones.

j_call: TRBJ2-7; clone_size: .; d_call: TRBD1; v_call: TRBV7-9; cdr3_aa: CASSLETGSREQYF; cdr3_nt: TGTGCCAGCAGCTTAGAGACAGGGTCTCGCGAGCAGTACTTC
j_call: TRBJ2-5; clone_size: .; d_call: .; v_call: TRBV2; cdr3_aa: CARKQGAQTSGGETQYF; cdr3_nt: TGTGCCAGAAAACAGGGGGCGCAGACTAGCGGCGGCGAGACCCAGTACTTC
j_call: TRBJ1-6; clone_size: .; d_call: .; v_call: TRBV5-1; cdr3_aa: CASSLGAGYNSPLHF; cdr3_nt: TGCGCCAGCAGCTTGGGGGCAGGATATAATTCACCCCTCCACTTT
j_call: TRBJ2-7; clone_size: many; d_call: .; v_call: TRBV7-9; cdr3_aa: CASSPPPLAAYEQYF; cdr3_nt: TGTGCCAGCAGTCCTCCCCCCCTTGCAGCCTACGAGCAGTACTTC
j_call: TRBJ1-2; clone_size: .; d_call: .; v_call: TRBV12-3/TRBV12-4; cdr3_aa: CASSPTTAGRGYTF; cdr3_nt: TGTGCCAGCAGTCCTACGACAGCAGGTCGAGGCTACACCTTC
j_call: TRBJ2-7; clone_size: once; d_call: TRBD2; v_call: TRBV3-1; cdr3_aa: CASSPSSGGPTYEQYF; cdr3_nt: TGTGCCAGCAGCCCCTCGAGCGGGGGGCCTACCTACGAGCAGTACTTC
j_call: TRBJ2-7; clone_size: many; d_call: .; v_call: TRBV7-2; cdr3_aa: CASSLIQGGFYEQYF; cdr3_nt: TGTGCCAGCAGCTTAATCCAGGGGGGATTTTACGAGCAGTACTTC
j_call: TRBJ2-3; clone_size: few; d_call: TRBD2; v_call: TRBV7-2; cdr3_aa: CASSLAGGLPSTDTQYF; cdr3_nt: TGTGCCAGCAGCTTAGCGGGGGGGTTACCTAGCACAGATACGCAGTATTTT
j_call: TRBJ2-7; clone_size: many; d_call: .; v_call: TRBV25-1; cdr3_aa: CASGRLYEQYF; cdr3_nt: TGTGCCAGCGGACGGCTTTACGAGCAGTACTTC
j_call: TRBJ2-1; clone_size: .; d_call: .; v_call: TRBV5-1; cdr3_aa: CASSERSSWGTSSYNEQFF; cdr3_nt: TGCGCCAGCAGCGAAAGGTCTAGCTGGGGAACTAGCTCCTACAATGAGCAGTTCTTC
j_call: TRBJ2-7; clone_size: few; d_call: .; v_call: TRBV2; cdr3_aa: CASSEITVTTGEQYF; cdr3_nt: TGTGCCAGCAGTGAAATAACGGTTACCACTGGCGAGCAGTACTTC
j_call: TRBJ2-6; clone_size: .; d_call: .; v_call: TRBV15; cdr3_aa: CATSRDVSGVQSGANVLTF; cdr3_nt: TGTGCCACCAGCAGAGATGTGTCAGGGGTCCAATCTGGGGCCAACGTCCTGACTTTC
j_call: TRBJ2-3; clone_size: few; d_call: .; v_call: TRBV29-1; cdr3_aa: CSTKGNRATDTQYF; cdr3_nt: TGCAGCACCAAGGGGAATCGCGCCACAGATACGCAGTATTTT
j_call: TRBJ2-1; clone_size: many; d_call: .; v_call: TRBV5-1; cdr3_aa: CASTPTGPQYEQFF; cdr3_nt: TGCGCCAGCACCCCAACAGGTCCGCAATATGAGCAGTTCTTC
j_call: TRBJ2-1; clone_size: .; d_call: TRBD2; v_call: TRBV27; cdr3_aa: CASSLSRLADYNEQFF; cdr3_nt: TGTGCCAGCAGTTTATCAAGACTAGCGGACTACAATGAGCAGTTCTTC
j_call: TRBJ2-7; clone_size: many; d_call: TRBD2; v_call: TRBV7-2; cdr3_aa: CASSSGVEQYF; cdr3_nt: TGTGCCAGCAGTAGCGGGGTCGAGCAGTACTTC
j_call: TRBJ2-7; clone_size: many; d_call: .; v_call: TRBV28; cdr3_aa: CASSLVGHLKVGTYEQYF; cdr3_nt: TGTGCCAGCAGTTTAGTGGGACACTTAAAGGTCGGCACGTACGAGCAGTACTTC
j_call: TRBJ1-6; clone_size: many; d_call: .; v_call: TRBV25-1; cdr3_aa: CASSDLQNYNSPLHF; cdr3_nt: TGTGCCAGCAGTGACCTACAGAACTATAATTCACCCCTCCACTTT
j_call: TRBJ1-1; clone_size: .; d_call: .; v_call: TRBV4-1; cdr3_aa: CASSQVFAAEAFF; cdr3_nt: TGCGCCAGCAGCCAAGTCTTCGCAGCTGAAGCTTTCTTT
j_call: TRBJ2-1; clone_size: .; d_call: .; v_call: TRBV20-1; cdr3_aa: CSAPHAGLKKNNEQFF; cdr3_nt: TGCAGTGCTCCGCATGCAGGACTAAAAAAAAACAATGAGCAGTTCTTC
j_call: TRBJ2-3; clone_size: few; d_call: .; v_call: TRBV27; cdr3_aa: CASSLRGLAADTQYF; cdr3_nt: TGTGCCAGCAGTTTACGAGGGCTAGCAGCAGATACGCAGTATTTT
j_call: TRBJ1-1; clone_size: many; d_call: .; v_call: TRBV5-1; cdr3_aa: CASSLEWTRGYTEAFF; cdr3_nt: TGCGCCAGCAGCTTGGAATGGACCAGGGGTTACACTGAAGCTTTCTTT
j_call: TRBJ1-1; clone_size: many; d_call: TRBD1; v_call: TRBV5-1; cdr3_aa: CASSLDRGGRGTEAFF; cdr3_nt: TGCGCCAGCAGCTTGGACAGGGGCGGGCGTGGGACTGAAGCTTTCTTT
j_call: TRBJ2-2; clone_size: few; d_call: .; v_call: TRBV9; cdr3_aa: CASSAGGDRAGELFF; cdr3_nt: TGTGCCAGCAGCGCGGGCGGGGATCGGGCCGGGGAGCTGTTTTTT
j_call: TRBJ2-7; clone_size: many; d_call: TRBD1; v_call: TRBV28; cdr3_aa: CASRIDRVNEQYF; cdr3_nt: TGTGCCAGCAGGATAGACAGGGTTAACGAGCAGTACTTC
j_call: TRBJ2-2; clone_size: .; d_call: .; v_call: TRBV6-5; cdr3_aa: CASSYPDTGELFF; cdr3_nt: TGTGCCAGCAGTTACCCCGACACCGGGGAGCTGTTTTTT
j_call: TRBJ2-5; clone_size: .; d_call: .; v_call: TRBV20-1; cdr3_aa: CSARESGRETQYF; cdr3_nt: TGCAGTGCTAGAGAAAGCGGGCGGGAGACCCAGTACTTC
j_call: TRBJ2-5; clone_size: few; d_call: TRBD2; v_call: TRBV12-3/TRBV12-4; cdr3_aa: CASTRSGGNQETQYF; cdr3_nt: TGTGCCAGCACTCGTAGCGGGGGAAACCAAGAGACCCAGTACTTC
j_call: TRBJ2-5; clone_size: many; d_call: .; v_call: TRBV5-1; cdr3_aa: CASNLLGLETQYF; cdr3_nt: TGCGCCAGCAACCTGCTCGGATTAGAGACCCAGTACTTC
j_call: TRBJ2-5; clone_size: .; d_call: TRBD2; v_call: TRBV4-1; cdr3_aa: CASSQRLAGTQETQYF; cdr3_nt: TGCGCCAGCAGCCAGAGGTTAGCGGGCACCCAAGAGACCCAGTACTTC
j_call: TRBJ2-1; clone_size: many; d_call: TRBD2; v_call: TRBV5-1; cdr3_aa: CASSFGLGTNEQFF; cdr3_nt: TGCGCCAGCAGCTTCGGACTAGGAACCAATGAGCAGTTCTTC
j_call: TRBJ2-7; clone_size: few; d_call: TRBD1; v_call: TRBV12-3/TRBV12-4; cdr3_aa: CASSLAGQGHEQYF; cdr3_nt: TGTGCCAGCAGTTTAGCGGGACAGGGGCACGAGCAGTACTTC
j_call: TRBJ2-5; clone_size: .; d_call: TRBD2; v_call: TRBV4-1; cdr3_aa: CASSGAGGPRETQYF; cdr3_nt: TGCGCCAGCAGCGGTGCGGGAGGGCCGAGAGAGACCCAGTACTTC
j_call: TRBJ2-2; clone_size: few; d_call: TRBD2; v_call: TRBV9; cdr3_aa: CASSILAGGPGGELFF; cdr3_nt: TGTGCCAGCAGCATCCTAGCGGGAGGGCCCGGCGGGGAGCTGTTTTTT
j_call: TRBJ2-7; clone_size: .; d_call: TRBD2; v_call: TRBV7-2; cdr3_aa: CASSPTSDSYEQYF; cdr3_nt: TGTGCCAGCAGTCCCACTAGCGACTCCTACGAGCAGTACTTC
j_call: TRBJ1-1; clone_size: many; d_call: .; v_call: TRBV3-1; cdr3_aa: CASSQNEEGTEAFF; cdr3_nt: TGTGCCAGCAGCCAGAATGAGGAGGGCACTGAAGCTTTCTTT
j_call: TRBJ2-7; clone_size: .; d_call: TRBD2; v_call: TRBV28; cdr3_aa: CASSLSTSGSFVPYEQYF; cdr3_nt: TGTGCCAGCAGTTTAAGCACTAGCGGGAGTTTCGTCCCCTACGAGCAGTACTTC
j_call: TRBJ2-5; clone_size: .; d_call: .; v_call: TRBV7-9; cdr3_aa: CAYEIGLRSQETQYF; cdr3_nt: TGTGCCTACGAAATAGGACTGCGTAGCCAAGAGACCCAGTACTTC
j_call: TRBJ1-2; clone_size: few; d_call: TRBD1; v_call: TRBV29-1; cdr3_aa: CSVEPPGGGYTF; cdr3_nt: TGCAGCGTTGAACCGCCAGGGGGGGGCTACACCTTC
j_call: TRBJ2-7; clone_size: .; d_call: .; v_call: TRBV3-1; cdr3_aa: CASSLGAALYEQYF; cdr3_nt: TGTGCCAGCAGCCTAGGAGCGGCGCTTTACGAGCAGTACTTC
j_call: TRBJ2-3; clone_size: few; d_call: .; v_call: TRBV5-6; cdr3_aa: CASSLPGTSQQQYF; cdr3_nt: TGTGCCAGCAGCTTGCCAGGGACTTCCCAGCAGCAGTATTTT
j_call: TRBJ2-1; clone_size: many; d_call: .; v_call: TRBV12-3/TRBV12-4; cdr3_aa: CASSRGQSSYNEQFF; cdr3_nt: TGTGCCAGCAGTCGCGGACAAAGCTCCTACAATGAGCAGTTCTTC
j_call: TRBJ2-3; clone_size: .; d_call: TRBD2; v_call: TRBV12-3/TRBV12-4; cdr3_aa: CASSLSSTSGGAKDTQYF; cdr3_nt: TGTGCCAGCAGTTTATCTTCGACTAGCGGGGGGGCCAAAGATACGCAGTATTTT
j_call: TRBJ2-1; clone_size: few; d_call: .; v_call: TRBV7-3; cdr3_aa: CASSEKGLSEQFF; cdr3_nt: TGTGCCAGCAGCGAGAAGGGACTCTCCGAGCAGTTCTTC
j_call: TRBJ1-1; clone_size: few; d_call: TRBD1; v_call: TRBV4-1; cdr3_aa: CASSQGDRRQAFF; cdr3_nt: TGCGCCAGCAGCCAAGGGGACAGAAGACAAGCTTTCTTT
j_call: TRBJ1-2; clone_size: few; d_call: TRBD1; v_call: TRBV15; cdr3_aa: CATSSVSGTGSSGYTF; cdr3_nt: TGTGCCACCAGCAGCGTCTCCGGGACAGGGTCGAGTGGCTACACCTTC
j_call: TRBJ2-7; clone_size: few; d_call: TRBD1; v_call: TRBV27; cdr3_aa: CASQGQSYEQYF; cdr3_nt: TGTGCCAGCCAGGGACAGTCCTACGAGCAGTACTTC
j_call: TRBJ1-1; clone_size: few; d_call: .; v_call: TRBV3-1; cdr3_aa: CASSQKGVTEAFF; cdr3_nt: TGTGCCAGCAGCCAAAAAGGGGTCACTGAAGCTTTCTTT
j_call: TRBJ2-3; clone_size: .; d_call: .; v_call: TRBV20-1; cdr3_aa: CSAGSGGTDTQYF; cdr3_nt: TGCAGTGCAGGGAGCGGTGGCACAGATACGCAGTATTTT
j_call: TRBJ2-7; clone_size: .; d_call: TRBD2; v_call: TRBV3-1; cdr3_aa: CASSQGLGGTQEQYF; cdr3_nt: TGTGCCAGCAGCCAAGGGTTGGGAGGGACTCAAGAGCAGTACTTC
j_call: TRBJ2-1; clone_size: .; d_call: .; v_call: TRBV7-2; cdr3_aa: CASSGGWGAYNEQFF; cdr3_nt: TGTGCCAGCAGCGGTGGGTGGGGGGCCTACAATGAGCAGTTCTTC
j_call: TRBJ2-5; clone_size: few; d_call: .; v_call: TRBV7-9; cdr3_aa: CASSRAEGGETQYF; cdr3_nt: TGTGCCAGCAGCCGAGCCGAGGGGGGAGAGACCCAGTACTTC
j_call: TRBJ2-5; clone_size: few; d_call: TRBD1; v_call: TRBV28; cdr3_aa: CASSRGTGPETQYF; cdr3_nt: TGTGCCAGCAGCCGAGGGACAGGTCCAGAGACCCAGTACTTC
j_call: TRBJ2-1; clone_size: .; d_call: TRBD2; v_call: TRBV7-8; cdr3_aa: CASSLQRGTSLPNEQFF; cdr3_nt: TGTGCCAGCAGCTTACAAAGGGGGACTAGTCTCCCCAATGAGCAGTTCTTC
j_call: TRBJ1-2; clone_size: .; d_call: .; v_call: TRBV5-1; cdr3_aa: CASSLASSQYGYTF; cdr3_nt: TGCGCCAGCAGCTTGGCCTCTTCTCAGTATGGCTACACCTTC